The text below deals with one TCR beta chain. Antigen unknown. The data were taken from a study of shared clonotypes between healthy human individuals. The authors distributed each subset's genomic DNA evenly over several immunoSEQ plates. TCRdb's table, derived via immunoSEQ multiplex PCR, lists solely in-frame clones and lacks some. The table lists over a million clones, about 98% of them singletons, with around 0.45% in the top ten. Study conclusions and caveats: Naive CD4 clonotype sharing across several donors was approximately 5%. In general, naive subsets displayed greater estimated richness than memory subsets did.

This sequence originates from a man in his thirties or forties in good health. Sequencing was carried out using naive CD4+ T cells sorted from blood. The subset is: CD45RA+ positively selected.

The CDR3 sequence: CASSFSSSGIYEQYF. In DNA, the CDR3 is TGTGCCAGCAGCTTCTCCTCTAGCGGGATCTACGAGCAGTACTTC. The chain uses TRBV11-2 and TRBJ2-7; TRBD2 aligns across 9 bases. Trimming cost V 3 bases and J 3 bases; bases outside gene matches: 6. CDR1 and CDR2 from the germline V gene are SGHAT and FQNNGV. This CDR3 contains 15 residues.